A selection of T cell receptor beta chains follows, all from one sample in a study of metastatic and nonmetastatic thyroid tumors. Through MiXCR, TCRdb re-clonotyped the PCR reads. In the table there are roughly 81,000 clones, 8% to 9.5% of which are singletons. The sample taken for sequencing was blood. The receptor set was obtained from a female donor with papillary thyroid cancer or a benign thyroid nodule (not recorded which). Some clones in this sample may be carry-over from other donors' samples. The CDR3 runs from the conserved cysteine through the conserved F or W. The D gene is left open where the match is weak. Clone size, where shown, is once, few, many, or a class for clones that have expanded.

.	TRBJ1-6	TRBV12-3/TRBV12-4	many	TGTGCCAGCAGTTTATATAATTCACCCCTCCACTTT	CASSLYNSPLHF
.	TRBJ2-1	TRBV10-2	many	TGCGCCAGCAGGATAGGGGGAACCTCCTACAATGAGCAGTTCTTC	CASRIGGTSYNEQFF
TRBD2	TRBJ2-3	TRBV12-3/TRBV12-4	many	TGTGCCAGCAGTTTACAGGTAGCGGGGGGAACTAGCACAGATACGCAGTATTTT	CASSLQVAGGTSTDTQYF
.	TRBJ1-5	TRBV2	many	TGTGCCAGCAGCGAACCAGGGGCAGTGAGTCAGCCCCAGCATTTT	CASSEPGAVSQPQHF
.	TRBJ2-1	TRBV3-1	many	TGTGCCAGCAGCCAAGAACCCTGGGCTGGCTCCTACAATGAGCAGTTCTTC	CASSQEPWAGSYNEQFF
.	TRBJ1-4	TRBV27	few	TGTGCCAGCAGTTTCAGTGGGGATGAAAAACTGTTTTTT	CASSFSGDEKLFF
.	TRBJ1-1	TRBV6-4	many	TGTGCCAGCAGTGACTCGTCGTTGGGCACTGAAGCTTTCTTT	CASSDSSLGTEAFF
.	TRBJ2-1	TRBV7-3	many	TGTGCCAGCAGCCCCCAGGTATGGCGGAACTACAATGAGCAGTTCTTC	CASSPQVWRNYNEQFF
TRBD1	TRBJ2-1	TRBV12-3/TRBV12-4	many	TGTGCCAGCAATCATCTACCGGGACAGGGAGGGAGTGAGCAGTTCTTC	CASNHLPGQGGSEQFF
.	TRBJ2-7	TRBV12-3/TRBV12-4	many	TGTGCCAGCAGTTCTGCTACCGGGACCAGCCACGAGCAGTACTTC	CASSSATGTSHEQYF
.	TRBJ1-1	TRBV12-3/TRBV12-4	few	TGTGCCAGCAGCCCGTCGTCGTTGAACACTGAAGCTTTCTTT	CASSPSSLNTEAFF
.	TRBJ1-1	TRBV2	many	TGTGCCAGCAGTGAAAGTTCTACAGTGGCTTTCTTT	CASSESSTVAFF
TRBD2	TRBJ2-7	TRBV11-2	many	TGTGCCAGCAGCTTAGAAACTAGCGGGTACTACGAGCAGTACTTC	CASSLETSGYYEQYF
.	TRBJ2-5	TRBV7-2	few	TGTGCCAGCAGCCGATCCACCCAAGAGACCCAGTACTTC	CASSRSTQETQYF
.	TRBJ2-3	TRBV5-1	few	TGCGCCAGCAGCTTGGCCGTAGGCAGCACAGATACGCAGTATTTT	CASSLAVGSTDTQYF
TRBD1	TRBJ2-7	TRBV7-9	few	TGCGCCGGAGGGACAGGAATTACCTACGAGCAGTACTTC	CAGGTGITYEQYF
TRBD2	TRBJ2-7	TRBV19	many	TGTGCCAGTAGTATAACCGGGACTAGCGGAACCTACGAGCAGTACTTC	CASSITGTSGTYEQYF
.	TRBJ1-1	TRBV18	many	TGTGCCAGCTCACCACCTGGGTGGACTGAAGCTTTCTTT	CASSPPGWTEAFF
TRBD1	TRBJ2-1	TRBV7-3	.	TGTGCCAGCAGCCAAGGACAGGGGGCAAATGAGCAGTTCTTC	CASSQGQGANEQFF
TRBD2	TRBJ2-7	TRBV6-6	few	TGTGCCAGCAGTTACTCAGTGAGCGGGGGGCTCTCCTACGAGCAGTACTTC	CASSYSVSGGLSYEQYF
TRBD1	TRBJ1-5	TRBV11-3	many	TGTGCCAGCAGCGGACAGGGCAATCAGCCCCAGCATTTT	CASSGQGNQPQHF
.	TRBJ2-1	TRBV7-8	.	TGTGCCAGCAGCTCCGGGACCTTGCTAACCTACAATGAGCAGTTCTTC	CASSSGTLLTYNEQFF
.	TRBJ1-1	TRBV4-2	many	TGTGCCAGCAGTTACGGACTGGAGAACACTGAAGCTTTCTTT	CASSYGLENTEAFF
TRBD2	TRBJ2-5	TRBV18	many	TGTGCCAGCTCACCGGGACTAGCCAGAGAGACCCAGTACTTC	CASSPGLARETQYF
.	TRBJ2-2	TRBV3-1	few	TGTGCCAGCAGCCAAGTTGCCGTAACCGGGGAGCTGTTTTTT	CASSQVAVTGELFF
.	TRBJ1-5	TRBV7-9	many	TGTGCCAGCAGCTTCGGTTCTGGGAGGAATCAGCCCCAGCATTTT	CASSFGSGRNQPQHF
.	TRBJ1-4	TRBV4-2	many	TGTGCCAGCAGCCAAGGCGGGTCGGTTGAAAAACTGTTTTTT	CASSQGGSVEKLFF
.	TRBJ2-5	TRBV12-3/TRBV12-4	many	TGTGCCAGCAGTTATCAGGGGGGCCCCTGGGTAGAGACCCAGTACTTC	CASSYQGGPWVETQYF
.	TRBJ1-4	TRBV5-6	many	TGTGCCAGCAGCCTCAGGGGTACTAATGAAAAACTGTTTTTT	CASSLRGTNEKLFF
.	TRBJ2-2	TRBV6-2/TRBV6-3	.	TGTGCCAGCAGTTACGAAGTGGCGGGGACCGGGGAGCTGTTTTTT	CASSYEVAGTGELFF
.	TRBJ1-4	TRBV6-1	many	TGTGCCAGCAGTGCGGGACGGACCCTCGTCGAAAAACTGTTTTTT	CASSAGRTLVEKLFF
.	TRBJ2-4	TRBV4-1	many	TGCGCCAGCAGCTCGACTCTTAGGGCCGGGACCCGAAACATTCAGTACTTC	CASSSTLRAGTRNIQYF
TRBD2	TRBJ2-1	TRBV18	many	TGTGCCAGCTCACCCAGGACTAGCGGATTTTACAATGAGCAGTTCTTC	CASSPRTSGFYNEQFF